Below, one T cell receptor beta chain is given with its context. Each CDR3 protein gets one entry after TCRdb re-called the reads with MiXCR. Seen here are around 440,000 distinct CDR3 sequences, roughly 10% observed once, and the top ten hold approximately 10%. This record belongs to a study of T cell repertoires in cytomegalovirus infection. With 4 bases clipped from V and 6 bases from J, the junction kept 7 bases outside the gene matches. The length of the CDR3 is 16 residues. V is TRBV23-1 and J is TRBJ1-6; TRBD1 agrees at 9 bases. TRBV23-1 is an open reading frame, and its role is uncertain. The sequence derives from a human donor in good health (CMV status not recorded). Some clones in this sample may be carry-over from other donors' samples. Source material: PBMCs. The CDR3 protein is CASSLIRDRANSPLHF. The CDR3 nucleotides are TGCGCCAGCAGTCTAATCCGGGACAGGGCTAATTCACCCCTCCACTTT.